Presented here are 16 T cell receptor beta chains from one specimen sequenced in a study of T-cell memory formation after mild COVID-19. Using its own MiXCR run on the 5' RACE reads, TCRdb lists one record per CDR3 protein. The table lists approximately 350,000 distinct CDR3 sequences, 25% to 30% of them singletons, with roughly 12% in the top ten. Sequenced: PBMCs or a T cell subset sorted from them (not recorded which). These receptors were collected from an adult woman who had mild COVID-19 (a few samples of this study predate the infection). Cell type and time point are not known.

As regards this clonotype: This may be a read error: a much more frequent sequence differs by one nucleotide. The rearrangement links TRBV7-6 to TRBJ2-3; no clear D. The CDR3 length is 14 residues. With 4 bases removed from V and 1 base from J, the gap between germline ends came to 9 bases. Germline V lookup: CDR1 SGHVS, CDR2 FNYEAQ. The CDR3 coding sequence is TGTGCCAGCAGCTCCGTTGGGGGCACAGATACGCAGTATTTT. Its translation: CASSSVGGTDTQYF. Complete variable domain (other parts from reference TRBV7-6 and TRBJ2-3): GAGVSQSPRYKVTKRGQDVALRCDPISGHVSLYWYRQALGQGPEFLTYFNYEAQQDKSGLPNDRFSAERPEGSISTLTIQRTEQRDSAMYRCASSSVGGTDTQYFGPGTRLTVL.

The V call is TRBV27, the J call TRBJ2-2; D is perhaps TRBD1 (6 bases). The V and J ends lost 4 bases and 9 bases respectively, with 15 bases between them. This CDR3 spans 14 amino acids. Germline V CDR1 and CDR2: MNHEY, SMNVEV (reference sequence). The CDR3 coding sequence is TGTGCCAGCAGTTCGCAGGGGCTGATACGGGAGCTGTTTTTT. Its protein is CASSSQGLIRELFF.

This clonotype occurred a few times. Written as DNA, the CDR3 is TGCGCCAGCAGGTTGCTAGGGAAGGAGGGGTCCTACGAGCAGTACTTC. Protein sequence: CASRLLGKEGSYEQYF. The J gene is TRBJ2-7, the V gene TRBV5-1; TRBD2 might be the D (6 bases). Trimming took off 5 bases at V and 1 base at J, with 19 bases between the two ends. From germline, CDR1 is SGHRS and CDR2 YFSETQ. The CDR3 length is 16 residues.

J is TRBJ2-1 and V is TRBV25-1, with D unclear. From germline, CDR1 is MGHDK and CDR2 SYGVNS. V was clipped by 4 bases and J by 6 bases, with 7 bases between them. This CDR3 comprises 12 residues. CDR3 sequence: CASSGDTNEQFF. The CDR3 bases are TGTGCCAGCAGTGGAGATACCAATGAGCAGTTCTTC.

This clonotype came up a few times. CDR3 sequence reads: CASRSLGQLNTGELFF. The DNA of the CDR3 is TGTGCCAGCAGGTCCTTAGGGCAACTGAACACCGGGGAGCTGTTTTTT. The genes are TRBV7-2 and TRBJ2-2, with D uncertain. Germline CDR1 and CDR2: SGHTA and FQGNSA. Trimming cost V 6 bases and J 1 base, with 15 bases left between them. This CDR3 region has 16 residues.

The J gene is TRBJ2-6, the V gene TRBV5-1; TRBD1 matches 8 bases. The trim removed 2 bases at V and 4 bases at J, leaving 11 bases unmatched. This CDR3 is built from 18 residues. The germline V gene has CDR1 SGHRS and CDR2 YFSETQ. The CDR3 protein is CASSFLQTGAEGANVLTF. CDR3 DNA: TGCGCCAGCAGCTTCCTCCAGACAGGGGCGGAGGGGGCCAACGTCCTGACTTTC.

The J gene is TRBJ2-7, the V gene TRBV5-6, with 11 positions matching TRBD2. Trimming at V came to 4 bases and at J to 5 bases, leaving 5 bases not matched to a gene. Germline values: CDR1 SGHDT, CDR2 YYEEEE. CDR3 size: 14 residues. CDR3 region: CASSIGTSGNEQYF. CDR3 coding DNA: TGTGCCAGCAGCATAGGGACTAGCGGAAACGAGCAGTACTTC.

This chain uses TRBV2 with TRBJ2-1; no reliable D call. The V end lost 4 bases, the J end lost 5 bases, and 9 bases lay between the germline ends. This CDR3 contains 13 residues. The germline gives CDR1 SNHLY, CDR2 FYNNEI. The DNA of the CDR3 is TGTGCCAGCAGTGGAGAGACCCACAATGAGCAGTTCTTC. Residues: CASSGETHNEQFF.

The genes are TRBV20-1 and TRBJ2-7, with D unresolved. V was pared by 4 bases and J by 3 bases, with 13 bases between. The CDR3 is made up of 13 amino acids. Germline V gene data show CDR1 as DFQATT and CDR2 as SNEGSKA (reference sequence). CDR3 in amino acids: CSATGIDLYEQYF. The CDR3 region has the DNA TGCAGTGCTACTGGGATCGATCTCTACGAGCAGTACTTC.

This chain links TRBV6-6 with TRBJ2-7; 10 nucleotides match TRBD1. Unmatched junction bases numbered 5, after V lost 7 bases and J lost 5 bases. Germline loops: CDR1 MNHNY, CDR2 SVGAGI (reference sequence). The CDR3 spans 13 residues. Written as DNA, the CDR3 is TGTGCCAGCACCCAGACAGGGGGCAACGAGCAGTACTTC. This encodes CASTQTGGNEQYF.

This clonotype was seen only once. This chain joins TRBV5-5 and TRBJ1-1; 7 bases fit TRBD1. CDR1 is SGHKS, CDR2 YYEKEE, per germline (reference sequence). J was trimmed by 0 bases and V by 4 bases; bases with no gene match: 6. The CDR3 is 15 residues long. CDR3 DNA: TGTGCCAGCAGCGCCCCGACAGGGATGAACACTGAAGCTTTCTTT. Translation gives CASSAPTGMNTEAFF.

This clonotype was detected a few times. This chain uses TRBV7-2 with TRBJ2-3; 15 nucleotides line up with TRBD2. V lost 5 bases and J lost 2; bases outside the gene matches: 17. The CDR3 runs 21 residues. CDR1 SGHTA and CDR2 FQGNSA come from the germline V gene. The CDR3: CASSLYDPGLAGGLSTDTQYF. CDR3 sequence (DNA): TGTGCCAGCAGCCTGTACGACCCGGGACTAGCGGGAGGACTTTCCACAGATACGCAGTATTTT.

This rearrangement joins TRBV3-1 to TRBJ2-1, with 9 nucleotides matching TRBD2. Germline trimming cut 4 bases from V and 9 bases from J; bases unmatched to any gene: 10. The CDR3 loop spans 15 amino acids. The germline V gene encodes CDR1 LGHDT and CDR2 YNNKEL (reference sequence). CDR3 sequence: CASSPRLAEIGEQFF. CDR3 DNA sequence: TGTGCCAGCAGCCCCAGACTAGCGGAAATAGGTGAGCAGTTCTTC.

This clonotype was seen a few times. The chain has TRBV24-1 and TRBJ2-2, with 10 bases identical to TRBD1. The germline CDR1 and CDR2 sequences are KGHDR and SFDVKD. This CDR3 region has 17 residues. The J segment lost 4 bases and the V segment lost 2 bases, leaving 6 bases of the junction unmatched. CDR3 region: CATSDSPGTGVTGELFF. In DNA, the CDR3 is TGTGCCACCAGTGATTCTCCCGGGACAGGGGTCACCGGGGAGCTGTTTTTT.

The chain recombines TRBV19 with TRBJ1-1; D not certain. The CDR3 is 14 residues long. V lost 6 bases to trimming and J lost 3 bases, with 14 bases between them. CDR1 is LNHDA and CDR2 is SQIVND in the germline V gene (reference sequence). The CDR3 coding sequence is TGTGCCAGTAGGATGAGCTACTCACACACTGAAGCTTTCTTT. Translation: CASRMSYSHTEAFF.

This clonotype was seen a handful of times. This chain's CDR3 is CSAYGLPLTYEQYF. The CDR3 region has the DNA TGCAGTGCTTATGGGTTGCCCCTTACCTACGAGCAGTACTTC. V gene TRBV20-1 combines with J gene TRBJ2-7; D gene uncertain. The CDR3 covers 14 residues. Trimming cost V 5 bases and J 2 bases, with 16 bases left between them. The germline V gene has CDR1 DFQATT and CDR2 SNEGSKA (reference sequence).